One and the same sample provided the 3 T cell receptor beta chains below, sequenced in a study of blood T cell repertoires in COVID-19. The data were produced by immunoSEQ multiplex PCR, yet TCRdb's version contains in-frame clones alone and is incomplete. The table shows 110,000 to 150,000 clones, with around nine tenths occurring only once. Sequences were obtained from peripheral blood. These TCRs come from a woman aged 55-69 years with acute or convalescent COVID-19.

V is TRBV7-2 and J is TRBJ1-2; D may be TRBD1 (5 bases). Germline V lookup: CDR1 SGHTA, CDR2 FQGNSA. The ends were cut back, 2 bases at V and 3 bases at J, with 7 bases in the middle. This CDR3 region has 13 residues. In DNA, the CDR3 is TGTGCCAGCAGCTTACGCAGGGACTATGGCTACACCTTC. Its translation is CASSLRRDYGYTF.

The gene calls are TRBV5-4 and TRBJ2-1, with D perhaps TRBD1 (6 bases). Trimming cost V 3 bases and J 5 bases, with 15 bases left between them. The CDR3 has 15 residues. Germline values: CDR1 SGHNT, CDR2 YYREEE (reference sequence). The CDR3 nucleotides read TGTGCCAGCAGCTGGGGGTGGGGGCTCGACAATGAGCAGTTCTTC. Protein sequence: CASSWGWGLDNEQFF.

The chain links TRBV5-8 to TRBJ1-5; 8 bases map to TRBD1. This CDR3 spans 16 amino acids. The ends lost 4 bases at V and 2 bases at J; junction bases unmatched: 8. Germline values: CDR1 SGHTS, CDR2 YDEGEE. The DNA of the CDR3 is TGTGCCAGCAGCCTTCGGACAGGGTATGGCAATCAGCCCCAGCATTTT. This codes for CASSLRTGYGNQPQHF.